These 4 T cell receptor beta chains came from one sample sequenced in a study of CD8 T cells in ankylosing spondylitis. Overall study findings and caveats: Ankylosing spondylitis blood seemed to carry a telltale TCR beta motif made of under ten highly homologous variants.

No antigens are known for them. Each CDR3 protein gets one entry after TCRdb re-called the 5' RACE reads with MiXCR. The sample holds around 220,000 distinct CDR3 sequences; around 18% are singletons and the top ten take approximately 40%. Sequenced: blood, either unsorted or a sorted T cell fraction (not recorded which). The origin of the receptors is a male donor with ankylosing spondylitis.

This chain links TRBV9 with TRBJ2-1; D possibly corresponds to TRBD2 (7 bases). V was cut by 0 bases and J by 8 bases, with 12 bases left in between. The CDR3 has 14 residues. The germline V gene encodes CDR1 SGDLS and CDR2 YYNGEE. The CDR3 DNA reads TGTGCCAGCAGCGTAGACGGGGGGCCCGATGAGCAGTTCTTC. Its protein product is CASSVDGGPDEQFF.

The chain is built from TRBV4-3 and TRBJ2-3; a possible D gene is TRBD2 (7 bases). V was cut by 4 bases and J by 2 bases, with 19 bases left in between. Germline V CDR1 and CDR2: LGHNA, YSLEER. The CDR3 covers 17 residues. The CDR3 nucleotides are TGCGCCAGCAGCCGTTCAAAGGGGGGGCCGAACACAGATACGCAGTATTTT. It specifies CASSRSKGGPNTDTQYF.

Only a few counts were recorded for this clonotype. The J gene is TRBJ2-5, the V gene TRBV20-1; 7 nucleotides match TRBD2. V shed 7 bases, J shed 4 bases, and the junction held 9 bases outside the gene matches. The CDR3 loop spans 13 amino acids. The germline V gene has CDR1 DFQATT and CDR2 SNEGSKA (reference sequence). CDR3 protein: CSGKLTGGETQYF. The CDR3 DNA reads TGCAGTGGGAAGCTCACGGGGGGAGAGACCCAGTACTTC.

The rearrangement joins TRBV20-1 to TRBJ2-7, with 10 nucleotides matching TRBD2. From germline, CDR1 is DFQATT and CDR2 SNEGSKA (reference sequence). Trimming at V came to 5 bases and at J to 0 bases, leaving 1 base not matched to a gene. CDR3 size: 13 residues. The CDR3 loop is CSALAGDSYEQYF. The CDR3 region has the DNA TGCAGTGCTCTAGCGGGAGACTCCTACGAGCAGTACTTC.